The clone carrying this T cell receptor (beta chain) was detected only once. Antigen unknown. This entry is derived from a study of OX40 agonist ivuxolimab in advanced cancers. In the study overall: Patients were 82.7% male with ages roughly 20 to 80, mean around 58. The study, taken as a whole, reports: Normalized expansion of T-cell clones was also low for some nonresponders.

Measured with immunoSEQ multiplex PCR; TCRdb has only the in-frame clones, and not every one. The table shows approximately 96,000 clones, with 90% occurring only once. V dropped 2 bases and J dropped 6; count of bases not matched to a gene: 17. The CDR3 sequence is 18 residues long. The V gene's germline CDR1 is SGHVS and CDR2 FNYEAQ. Collection of blood occurred at baseline, at cycle 4 day 1, and at cycle 7 day 1. The clonotype was recovered from an adult with an advanced solid tumor such as melanoma, head and neck, liver or kidney cancer. The sequenced sample was CD4+ or CD8+ T cells sorted from blood, obtained in a trial of the OX40 agonist ivuxolimab. The rearrangement links TRBV7-6 to TRBJ2-3, with TRBD2 identical over 7 bases. CDR3 sequence reads: CASSLTGGSGSSGDTQYF. CDR3 sequence (DNA): TGTGCCAGCAGCTTAACGGGAGGTAGCGGGTCCTCAGGGGATACGCAGTATTTT.